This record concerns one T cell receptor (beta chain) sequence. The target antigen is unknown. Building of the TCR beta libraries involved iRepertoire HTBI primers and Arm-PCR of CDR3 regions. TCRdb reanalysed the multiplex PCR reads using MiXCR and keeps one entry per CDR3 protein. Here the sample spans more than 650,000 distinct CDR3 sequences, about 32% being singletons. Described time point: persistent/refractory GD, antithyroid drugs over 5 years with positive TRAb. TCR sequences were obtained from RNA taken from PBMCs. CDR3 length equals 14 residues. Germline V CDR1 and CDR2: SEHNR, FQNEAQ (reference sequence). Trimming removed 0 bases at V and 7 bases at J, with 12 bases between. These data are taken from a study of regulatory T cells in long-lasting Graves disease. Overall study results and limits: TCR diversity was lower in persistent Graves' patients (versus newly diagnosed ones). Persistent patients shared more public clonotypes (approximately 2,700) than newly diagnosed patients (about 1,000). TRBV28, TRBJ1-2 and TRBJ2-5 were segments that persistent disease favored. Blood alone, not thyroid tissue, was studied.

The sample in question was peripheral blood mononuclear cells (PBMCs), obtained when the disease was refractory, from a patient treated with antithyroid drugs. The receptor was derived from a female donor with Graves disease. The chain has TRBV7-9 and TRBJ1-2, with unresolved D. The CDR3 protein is CASSLAAERGGYTF. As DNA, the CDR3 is TGTGCCAGCAGCTTAGCGGCAGAAAGAGGTGGCTACACCTTC.